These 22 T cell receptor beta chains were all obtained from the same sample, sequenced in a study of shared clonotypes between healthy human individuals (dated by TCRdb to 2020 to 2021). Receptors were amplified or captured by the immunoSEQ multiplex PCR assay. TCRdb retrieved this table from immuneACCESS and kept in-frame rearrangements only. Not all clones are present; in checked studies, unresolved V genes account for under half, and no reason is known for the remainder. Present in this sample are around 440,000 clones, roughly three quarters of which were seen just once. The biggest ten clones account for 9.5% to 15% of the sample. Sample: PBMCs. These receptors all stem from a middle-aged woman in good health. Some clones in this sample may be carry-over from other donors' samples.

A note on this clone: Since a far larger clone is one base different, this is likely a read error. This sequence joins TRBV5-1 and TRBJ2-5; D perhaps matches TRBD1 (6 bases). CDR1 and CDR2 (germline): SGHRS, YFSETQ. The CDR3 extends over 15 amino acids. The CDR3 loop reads CTSRPAPGQQETQYF. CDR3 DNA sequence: TGCACCAGCAGACCAGCGCCGGGACAACAAGAGACCCAGTACTTC.

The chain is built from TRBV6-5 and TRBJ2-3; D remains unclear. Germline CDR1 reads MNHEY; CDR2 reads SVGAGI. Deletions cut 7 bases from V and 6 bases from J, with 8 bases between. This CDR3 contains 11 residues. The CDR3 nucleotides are TGTGCCAGCACGCTACTCGATACGCAGTATTTT. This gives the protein CASTLLDTQYF.

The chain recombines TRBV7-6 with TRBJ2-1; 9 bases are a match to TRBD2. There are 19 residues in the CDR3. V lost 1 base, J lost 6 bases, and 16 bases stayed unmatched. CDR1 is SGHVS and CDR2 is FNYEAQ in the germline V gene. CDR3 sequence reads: CASSLGREAGGPRRNEQFF. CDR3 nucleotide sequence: TGTGCCAGCAGCTTAGGAAGAGAAGCGGGAGGCCCCCGACGCAATGAGCAGTTCTTC.

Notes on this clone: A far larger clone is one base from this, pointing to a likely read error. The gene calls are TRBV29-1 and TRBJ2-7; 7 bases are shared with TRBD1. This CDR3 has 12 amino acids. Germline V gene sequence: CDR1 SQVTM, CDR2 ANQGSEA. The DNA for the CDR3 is TGCAGCGTGGGGGACAGTCAGTACGAGCGGTACTTC. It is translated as CSVGDSQYERYF.

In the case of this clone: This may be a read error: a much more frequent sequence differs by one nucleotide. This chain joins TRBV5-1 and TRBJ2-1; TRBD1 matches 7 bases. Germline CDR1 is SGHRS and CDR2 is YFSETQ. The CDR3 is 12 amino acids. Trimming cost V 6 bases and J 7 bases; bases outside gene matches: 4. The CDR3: CASTDRANEQFF. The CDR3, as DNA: TGCGCCAGCACCGACAGGGCTAATGAGCAGTTCTTC.

The CDR3 spells CATSRTGNTGELFF. DNA of the CDR3: TGTGCCACCAGCAGGACAGGGAACACCGGGGAGCTGTTTTTT. V is TRBV15 and J is TRBJ2-2; TRBD1 might be the D (6 bases). CDR3 length equals 14 residues. From germline, CDR1 is LNHNV and CDR2 YYDKDF (reference sequence). V dropped 3 bases and J dropped 1 base, with 6 bases sitting between them.

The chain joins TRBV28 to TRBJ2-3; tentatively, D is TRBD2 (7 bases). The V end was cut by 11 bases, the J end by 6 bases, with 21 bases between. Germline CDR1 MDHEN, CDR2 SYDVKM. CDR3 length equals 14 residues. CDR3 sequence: CASRGREYGDTQYF. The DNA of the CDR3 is TGTGCCTCACGGGGGCGGGAGTACGGGGATACGCAGTATTTT.

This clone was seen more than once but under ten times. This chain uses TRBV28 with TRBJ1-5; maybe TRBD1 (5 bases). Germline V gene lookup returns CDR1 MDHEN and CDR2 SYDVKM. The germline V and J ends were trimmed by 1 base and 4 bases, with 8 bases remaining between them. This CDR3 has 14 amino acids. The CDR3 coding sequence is TGTGCCAGCAGTTTATCGACAGATAATCAGCCCCAGCATTTT. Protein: CASSLSTDNQPQHF.

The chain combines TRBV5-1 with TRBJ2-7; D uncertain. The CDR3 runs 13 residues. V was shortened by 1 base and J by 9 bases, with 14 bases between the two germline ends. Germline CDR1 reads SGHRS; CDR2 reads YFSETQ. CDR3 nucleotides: TGCGCCAGCAGCTTGAATTCTCAATCGTGGCAGTACTTC. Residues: CASSLNSQSWQYF.

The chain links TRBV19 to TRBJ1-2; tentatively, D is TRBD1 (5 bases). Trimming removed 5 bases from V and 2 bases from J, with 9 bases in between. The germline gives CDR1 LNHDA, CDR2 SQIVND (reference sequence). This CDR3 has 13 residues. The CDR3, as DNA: TGTGCCAGTAGTTGGGGGTCCAACTATGGCTACACCTTC. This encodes CASSWGSNYGYTF.

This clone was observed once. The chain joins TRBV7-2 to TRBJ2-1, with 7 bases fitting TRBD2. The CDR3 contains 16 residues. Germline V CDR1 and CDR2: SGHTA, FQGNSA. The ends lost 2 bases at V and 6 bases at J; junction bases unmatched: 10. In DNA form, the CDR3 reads TGTGCCAGCAGCTTATGGGACTATTCTTTGTCCAATGAGCAGTTCTTC. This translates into CASSLWDYSLSNEQFF.

The CDR3 region has the DNA TGCGCCAGCAGCACGGACCGGGAAGCCTACGAGCAGTACTTC. Its protein is CASSTDREAYEQYF. This chain uses TRBV5-1 with TRBJ2-5; D possibly corresponds to TRBD2 (5 bases). The J call may be faulty, since TRBJ2-7 better matches the DNA end. Germline CDR1 and CDR2: SGHRS and YFSETQ. The CDR3 is 14 residues long.

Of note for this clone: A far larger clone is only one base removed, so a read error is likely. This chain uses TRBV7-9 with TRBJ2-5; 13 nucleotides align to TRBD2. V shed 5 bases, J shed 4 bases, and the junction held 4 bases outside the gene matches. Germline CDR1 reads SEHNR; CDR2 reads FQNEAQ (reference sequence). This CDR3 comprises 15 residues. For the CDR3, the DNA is TGTGCCAGCAGCATCGGACTAGCGGGAGTAGAGACCCAGTACTTC. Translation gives CASSIGLAGVETQYF.

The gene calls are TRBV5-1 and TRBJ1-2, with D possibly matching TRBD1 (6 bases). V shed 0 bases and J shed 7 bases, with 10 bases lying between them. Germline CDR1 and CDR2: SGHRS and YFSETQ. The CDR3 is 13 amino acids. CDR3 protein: CASSLDRESGYTF. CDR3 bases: TGCGCCAGCAGCTTGGACAGGGAGTCTGGCTACACCTTC.

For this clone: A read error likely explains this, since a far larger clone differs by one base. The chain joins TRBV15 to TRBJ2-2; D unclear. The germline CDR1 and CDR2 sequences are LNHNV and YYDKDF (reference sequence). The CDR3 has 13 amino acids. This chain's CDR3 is CATGRDFAGELFF. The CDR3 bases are TGTGCCACCGGCAGAGATTTCGCCGGGGAGCTGTTTTTT. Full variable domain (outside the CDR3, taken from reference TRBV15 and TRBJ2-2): DAMVIQNPRYQVTQFGKPVTLSCSQTLNHNVMYWYQQKSSQAPKLLFHYYDKDFNNEADTPDNFQSRRPNTSFCFLDIRSPGLGDTAMYLCATGRDFAGELFFGEGSRLTVL.

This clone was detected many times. The CDR3 DNA is TGTGCCAGCAGTTTAACTGGGGGCTTCTATGGCTACACCTTC. Amino acid sequence: CASSLTGGFYGYTF. This chain connects TRBV28 to TRBJ1-2; D might be TRBD1 (6 bases). V was clipped by 2 bases and J by 4 bases, with 11 bases between them. CDR1 is MDHEN and CDR2 is SYDVKM in the germline V gene. This CDR3 contains 14 residues.

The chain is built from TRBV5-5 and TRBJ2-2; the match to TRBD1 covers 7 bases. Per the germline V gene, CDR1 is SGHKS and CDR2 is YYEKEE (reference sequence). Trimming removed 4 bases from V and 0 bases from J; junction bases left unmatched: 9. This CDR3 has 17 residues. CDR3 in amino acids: CASSLRDRASNTGELFF. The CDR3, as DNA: TGTGCCAGCAGCCTCCGGGACAGAGCCTCGAACACCGGGGAGCTGTTTTTT. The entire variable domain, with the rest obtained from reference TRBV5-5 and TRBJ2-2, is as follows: DAGVTQSPTHLIKTRGQQVTLRCSPISGHKSVSWYQQVLGQGPQFIFQYYEKEERGRGNFPDRFSARQFPNYSSELNVNALLLGDSALYLCASSLRDRASNTGELFFGEGSRLTVL.

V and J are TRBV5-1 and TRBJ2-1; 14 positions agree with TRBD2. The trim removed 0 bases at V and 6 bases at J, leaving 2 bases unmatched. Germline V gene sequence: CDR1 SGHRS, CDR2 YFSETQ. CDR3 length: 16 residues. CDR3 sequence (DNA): TGCGCCAGCAGCTTGGCCGGACTAGCGGGAGGCAATGAGCAGTTCTTC. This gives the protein CASSLAGLAGGNEQFF. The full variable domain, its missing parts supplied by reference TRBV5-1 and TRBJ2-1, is KAGVTQTPRYLIKTRGQQVTLSCSPISGHRSVSWYQQTPGQGLQFLFEYFSETQRNKGNFPGRFSGRQFSNSRSEMNVSTLELGDSALYLCASSLAGLAGGNEQFFGPGTRLTVL.

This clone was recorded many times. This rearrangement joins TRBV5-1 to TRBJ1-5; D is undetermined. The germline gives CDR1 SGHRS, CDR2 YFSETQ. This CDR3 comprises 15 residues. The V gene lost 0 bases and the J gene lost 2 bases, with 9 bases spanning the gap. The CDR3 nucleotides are TGCGCCAGCAGCTTGGGAAGTCCTGGCAATCAGCCCCAGCATTTT. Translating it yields CASSLGSPGNQPQHF. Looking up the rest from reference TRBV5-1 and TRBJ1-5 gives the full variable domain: KAGVTQTPRYLIKTRGQQVTLSCSPISGHRSVSWYQQTPGQGLQFLFEYFSETQRNKGNFPGRFSGRQFSNSRSEMNVSTLELGDSALYLCASSLGSPGNQPQHFGDGTRLSIL.

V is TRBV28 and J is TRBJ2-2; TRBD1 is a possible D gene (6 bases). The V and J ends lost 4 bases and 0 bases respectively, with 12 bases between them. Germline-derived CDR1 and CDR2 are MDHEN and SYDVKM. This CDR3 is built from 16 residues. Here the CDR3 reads CASSSGRQANTGELFF. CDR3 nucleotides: TGTGCCAGCAGTTCGGGCCGACAGGCGAACACCGGGGAGCTGTTTTTT.

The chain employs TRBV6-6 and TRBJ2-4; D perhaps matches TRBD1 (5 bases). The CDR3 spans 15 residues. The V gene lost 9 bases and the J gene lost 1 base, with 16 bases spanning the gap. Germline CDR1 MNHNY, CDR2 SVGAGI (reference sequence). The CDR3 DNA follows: TGTGCCAGTATACAGGCCGGGTCGGCCAAAAACATTCAGTACTTC. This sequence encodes CASIQAGSAKNIQYF.

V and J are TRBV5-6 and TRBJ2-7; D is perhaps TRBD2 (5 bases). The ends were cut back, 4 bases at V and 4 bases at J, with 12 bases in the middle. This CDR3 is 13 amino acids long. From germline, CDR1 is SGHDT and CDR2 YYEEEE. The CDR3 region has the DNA TGTGCCAGCAGCCCTCGTGAGGGATACGAGCAGTACTTC. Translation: CASSPREGYEQYF.